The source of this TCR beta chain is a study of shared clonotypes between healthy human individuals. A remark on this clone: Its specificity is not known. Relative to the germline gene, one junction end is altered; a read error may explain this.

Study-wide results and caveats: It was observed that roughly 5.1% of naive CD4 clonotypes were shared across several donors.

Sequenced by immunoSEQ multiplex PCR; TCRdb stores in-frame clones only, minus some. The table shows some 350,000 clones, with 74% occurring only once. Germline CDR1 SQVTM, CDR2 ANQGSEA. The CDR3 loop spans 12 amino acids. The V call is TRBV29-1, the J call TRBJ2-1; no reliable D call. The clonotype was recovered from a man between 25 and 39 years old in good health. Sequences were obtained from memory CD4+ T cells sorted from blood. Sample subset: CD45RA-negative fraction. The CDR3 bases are TGCAGCGTTAAAGAACGGCGCAGTGAGCAGTTCTTC. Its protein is CSVKERRSEQFF.